This T cell receptor beta chain comes out of a study of response to subunit inactivated influenza vaccine (dated by TCRdb to about 2018). About the investigation overall: To follow how T cells responded to a trivalent subunit inactivated influenza vaccine, the researchers relied on deep quantitative profiling of the T cell receptor repertoire.

What the time point label conveys for this sample: 45 days after influenza vaccine administration. With respect to this clonotype: Its antigen is not yet known. No clone much larger than this one lies a single base away; base qualities are absent.

Library preparation employed RT-PCR. The run used an Illumina HiSeq 2500. The public reads were run again by TCRdb, first through fastp at Q25 and then through MiXCR, and only productive beta chains were kept. Under each unique CDR3 protein, matching rows form one entry showing the most common genes and DNA. Within this sample are about 160,000 distinct CDR3 sequences, with approximately 11% of them counted one time only. Of the sample, over 10% falls within the top ten clones. Via the germline V gene, CDR1 is SGHTA and CDR2 FQGNSA. The CDR3 starts with the cysteine, ends with the phenylalanine, and has 14 residues. Only the CDR3 region is kept as DNA, spanning 42 bases read in frame from base 1. The junction shows trimming of 5 bases on V and 5 bases on J, plus 14 bases between the germline ends. Results the study describes overall, beyond this receptor: According to the authors, only a limited number of new T cells may be recruited by each seasonal influenza vaccination.

This TCR came from a man aged 50-59 years who received an inactivated influenza vaccine. Donor details come from another sample of the same person, matched by shared clones. The sequencing used non-naive T cells sorted from PBMCs, collected 35 to 45 days after vaccination. The sample's cell subset or site, from its label and the paper: memory T cell fraction. The chain was built from TRBV7-2 and TRBJ2-3; a weak D assignment points to TRBD1 (6 bases agree). The DNA sequence reads TGTGCCAGCAGCGCGCAGGGGAGAGAAGATACGCAGTATTTT. Translated, it reads CASSAQGREDTQYF.